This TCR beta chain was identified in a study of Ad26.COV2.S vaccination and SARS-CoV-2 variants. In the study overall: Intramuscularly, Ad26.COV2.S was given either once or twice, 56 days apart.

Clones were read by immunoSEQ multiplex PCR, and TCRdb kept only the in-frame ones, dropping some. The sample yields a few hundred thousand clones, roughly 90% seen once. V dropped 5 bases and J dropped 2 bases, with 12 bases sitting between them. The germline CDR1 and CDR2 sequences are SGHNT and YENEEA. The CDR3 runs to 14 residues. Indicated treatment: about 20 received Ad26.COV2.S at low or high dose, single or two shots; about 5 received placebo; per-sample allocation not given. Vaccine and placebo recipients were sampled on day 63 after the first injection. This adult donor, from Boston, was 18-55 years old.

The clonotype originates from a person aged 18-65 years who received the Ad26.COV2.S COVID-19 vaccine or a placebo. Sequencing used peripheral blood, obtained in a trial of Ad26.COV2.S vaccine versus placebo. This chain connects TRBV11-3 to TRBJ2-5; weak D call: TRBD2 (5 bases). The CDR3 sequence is CASSPNGLQETQYF. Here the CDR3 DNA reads TGTGCCAGCAGCCCCAACGGACTGCAAGAGACCCAGTACTTC.